The rows below give T cell receptor beta chains drawn from one sample of a study of blood T cell repertoires in COVID-19. TCRdb's table, derived via immunoSEQ multiplex PCR, lists solely in-frame clones and lacks some. Of 55,000 to 80,000 clones in the sample, over 70% were seen once. The sample taken for sequencing was peripheral blood. These receptors came from a human donor in a cohort sampled during active COVID-19. Both conserved end residues are part of each CDR3. The D gene is left open where the match is weak. The listing skips clone size in some rows; elsewhere it reads once, few, many or a size class.

V gene,J gene,CDR3 length,clone size,D gene,CDR3 protein,CDR3 DNA
TRBV5-1,TRBJ1-4,15,NA,TRBD1,CASSLGGQNNEKLFF,TGCGCCAGCAGCTTGGGGGGACAGAATAATGAAAAACTGTTTTTT
TRBV2,TRBJ1-4,14,NA,NA,CASRRGGIGEKLFF,TGTGCCAGCAGGAGGGGGGGGATAGGTGAAAAACTGTTTTTT
TRBV6-6,TRBJ1-5,14,NA,NA,CASSPWGGGQPQHF,TGTGCCAGCAGTCCATGGGGAGGGGGTCAGCCCCAGCATTTT
TRBV27,TRBJ2-7,16,NA,TRBD2,CASSITGTSGSYEQYF,TGTGCCAGCAGCATAACCGGGACTAGCGGGAGTTACGAGCAGTACTTC
TRBV7-9,TRBJ1-6,17,few,TRBD1,CASSTGDGGSYNSPLHF,TGTGCCAGCAGCACAGGGGACGGGGGCTCCTATAATTCACCCCTCCACTTT
TRBV24-1,TRBJ2-1,13,NA,NA,CATRRTAAGEQFF,TGTGCCACCAGAAGAACAGCCGCCGGTGAGCAGTTCTTC
TRBV3-1/TRBV3-2,TRBJ2-3,13,once,NA,CASSQGSLVGQYF,TGTGCCAGCAGCCAAGGGAGTCTCGTGGGGCAGTATTTT
TRBV10-3,TRBJ2-2,14,NA,TRBD1,CAISETQGTGELFF,TGTGCCATCAGTGAGACACAGGGGACCGGGGAGCTGTTTTTT
TRBV2,TRBJ1-2,13,once,NA,CASSGRQSVGYTF,TGTGCCAGCAGTGGCCGACAGTCGGTTGGCTACACCTTC
TRBV4-1,TRBJ2-1,17,few,TRBD2,CASSPGLAGGSYNEQFF,TGCGCCAGCAGCCCGGGACTAGCGGGGGGGTCTTACAATGAGCAGTTCTTC
TRBV11-2,TRBJ1-1,13,NA,NA,CASGVTVNTEAFF,TGTGCCAGCGGGGTGACAGTCAACACTGAAGCTTTCTTT
TRBV27,TRBJ1-5,16,once,NA,CASSPGRGESNQPQHF,TGTGCCAGCAGTCCTGGGAGGGGGGAGTCGAATCAGCCCCAGCATTTT
TRBV7-3,TRBJ2-1,15,many,TRBD2,CASSRLAGGVDEQFF,TGTGCCAGCAGCCGACTAGCGGGAGGGGTGGATGAGCAGTTCTTC
TRBV10-3,TRBJ2-4,14,NA,NA,CATSGEGAKNIQYF,TGTGCCACCTCAGGGGAAGGAGCCAAAAACATTCAGTACTTC
TRBV2,TRBJ2-2,16,once,NA,CASTQRRGANTGELFF,TGTGCCAGCACCCAGAGGAGGGGCGCGAACACCGGGGAGCTGTTTTTT
TRBV5-3,TRBJ1-6,16,NA,NA,CARNKPGGLDNSPLHF,TGTGCCAGAAACAAGCCGGGGGGGCTAGATAATTCACCCCTCCACTTT
TRBV4-1,TRBJ2-7,15,few,TRBD2,CASSQGLAGVYEQYF,TGCGCCAGCAGCCAGGGACTAGCGGGGGTCTACGAGCAGTACTTC
TRBV5-1,TRBJ2-7,15,once,TRBD1,CASSSGTGGSYEQYF,TGCGCCAGCAGCTCCGGGACAGGGGGCTCCTACGAGCAGTACTTC
TRBV20-1,TRBJ1-5,15,NA,NA,CSASINTGRNQPQHF,TGCAGTGCTAGTATTAACACAGGGCGCAATCAGCCCCAGCATTTT
TRBV28,TRBJ2-7,15,NA,TRBD2,CASRPSSGGGYEQYF,TGTGCCAGCAGGCCATCTAGCGGGGGGGGCTACGAGCAGTACTTC
TRBV19,TRBJ1-4,14,NA,TRBD1,CASRLRDSNEKLFF,TGTGCCTCTCGCCTCCGGGACAGTAATGAAAAACTGTTTTTT
TRBV3-1/TRBV3-2,TRBJ2-5,19,NA,NA,CASSQDLAWEEVAEETQYF,TGTGCCAGCAGCCAAGATCTTGCTTGGGAGGAGGTGGCGGAAGAGACCCAGTACTTC